This passage covers 32 T cell receptor beta chains from one sample sequenced in a study of T cell repertoires in cytomegalovirus infection. TCRdb used MiXCR to reprocess the reads, holding one entry per CDR3 protein. The sample lists under 200,000 distinct CDR3 sequences; about a sixth were seen once. Sequencing was done on a sample of CD8+ T cells from PBMCs. The receptors stem from a human donor in good health (CMV status not recorded). Some clones in this sample may be carry-over from other donors' samples.

This clonotype was seen only a few times. The V gene is TRBV12-3 or TRBV12-4, the J gene TRBJ2-7; 9 nucleotides agree with TRBD1. V lost 7 bases to trimming and J lost 4 bases; unmatched junction nucleotides: 5. CDR3 length: 13 residues. CDR3 residues: CASNKQGAYEQYF. In DNA, the CDR3 is TGTGCCAGCAATAAACAGGGGGCTTACGAGCAGTACTTC.

J is TRBJ2-2 and V is TRBV6-5, with D unclear. Germline V gene sequence: CDR1 MNHEY, CDR2 SVGAGI. V lost 0 bases and J 6 bases, leaving 8 bases between the germline ends. CDR3 length: 14 residues. The CDR3 bases are TGTGCCAGCAGTTACTCGATAGGGCCCGGGGAGCTGTTTTTT. It codes for CASSYSIGPGELFF.

This clonotype was picked up a small number of times. The V call is TRBV6-6, the J call TRBJ1-1, with 8 nucleotides matching TRBD1. CDR1 MNHNY and CDR2 SVGAGI come from the germline V gene (reference sequence). The CDR3 loop spans 19 amino acids. V shed 6 bases, J shed 1 base, and the junction held 19 bases outside the gene matches. This chain's CDR3 is CASRNRAGTGAWGNTEAFF. As DNA, the CDR3 is TGTGCCAGCAGGAATCGCGCCGGGACAGGAGCTTGGGGGAACACTGAAGCTTTCTTT.

V gene TRBV11-2 combines with J gene TRBJ2-1; 7 bases fit TRBD2. The CDR3 consists of 15 residues. Germline CDR1 is SGHAT and CDR2 is FQNNGV. J lost 5 bases, V lost 6 bases, and 10 bases had no gene match. CDR3 region: CASRLGEGAHNEQFF. In DNA form, the CDR3 reads TGTGCCAGCAGGCTAGGGGAGGGCGCTCACAATGAGCAGTTCTTC.

This clonotype was seen only a few times. The chain couples TRBV6-5 to TRBJ2-1, with D perhaps TRBD1 or TRBD2 (5 bases each). CDR1 and CDR2 (germline): MNHEY, SVGAGI. V was pared by 7 bases and J by 6 bases, with 22 bases between. CDR3 size: 16 residues. CDR3 DNA sequence: TGTGCCAGCATCATCGATGGGGTTGGGGGTCGCAATGAGCAGTTCTTC. Its protein product is CASIIDGVGGRNEQFF.

The chain employs TRBV14 and TRBJ1-2; D possibly corresponds to TRBD1 (5 bases). The CDR3 runs 17 residues. V gave up 2 bases and J gave up 2 bases, with 18 bases separating them. CDR1 SGHDN and CDR2 FVKESK come from the germline V gene. The DNA for the CDR3 is TGTGCCAGCAGCCAAAAAGGAGGAGGGGACCAAAACTATGGCTACACCTTC. Its translation: CASSQKGGGDQNYGYTF.

In its sample, this clonotype was seen many times. V and J are TRBV7-2 and TRBJ2-7, with TRBD2 matching over 10 bases. The CDR3 extends over 15 amino acids. The V gene end was trimmed by 5 bases and the J gene end by 4 bases; junction bases not matched to a gene: 8. CDR1 is SGHTA and CDR2 is FQGNSA in the germline V gene. The CDR3 DNA is TGTGCCAGCAGCGCGGCTAGCGGGGGCTTTTACGAGCAGTACTTC. Its protein is CASSAASGGFYEQYF.

The chain recombines TRBV6-2 or TRBV6-3 with TRBJ1-2; 7 bases align to TRBD1. CDR3 length equals 14 residues. CDR1 MNHEY and CDR2 SVGEGT come from the germline V gene. Trimming cost V 6 bases and J 6 bases; bases outside gene matches: 10. The CDR3 region is CASSSEGQLNGYTF. The DNA of the CDR3 is TGTGCCAGCAGCTCGGAGGGACAGTTAAATGGCTACACCTTC.

The chain carries TRBV5-4 and TRBJ2-3; the D gene is possibly TRBD2 (7 bases). This CDR3 contains 16 residues. Germline V gene data show CDR1 as SGHNT and CDR2 as YYREEE (reference sequence). Trimming took off 4 bases at V and 1 base at J, with 16 bases between the two ends. The CDR3 loop is CASSGEGDYRTDTQYF. In DNA, the CDR3 is TGTGCCAGCAGCGGAGAGGGGGACTATCGCACAGATACGCAGTATTTT.

This clonotype was detected many times. The chain couples TRBV12-5 to TRBJ1-2; TRBD1 matches 9 bases. Germline CDR1 LGHNT, CDR2 FRNRAP. V lost 0 bases to trimming and J lost 6 bases; unmatched junction nucleotides: 5. The CDR3 is 15 amino acids. The CDR3 region has the DNA TGTGCTAGTGGTTTGGTACAAACAGGGGGCGATGGCTACACCTTC. It translates to CASGLVQTGGDGYTF. Combining the CDR3 with reference TRBV12-5 and TRBJ1-2 gives the whole variable domain DARVTQTPRHKVTEMGQEVTMRCQPILGHNTVFWYRQTMMQGLELLAYFRNRAPLDDSGMPKDRFSAEMPDATLATLKIQPSEPRDSAVYFCASGLVQTGGDGYTFGSGTRLTVV.

Turning to this clonotype: One end of the junction does not line up with germline, which may come from a read error. V and J are TRBV5-6 and TRBJ2-4; 8 positions agree with TRBD1. The CDR3 is 16 amino acids. Germline lookup yields CDR1 SGHDT and CDR2 YYEEEE. The CDR3 DNA is TGTGCCAGCAGCTCGTGGACAGGGCCGGCCAAAAACAGTCAGTACTTC. This codes for CASSSWTGPAKNSQYF. Complete variable domain (other parts from reference TRBV5-6 and TRBJ2-4): DAGVTQSPTHLIKTRGQQVTLRCSPKSGHDTVSWYQQALGQGPQFIFQYYEEEERQRGNFPDRFSGHQFPNYSSELNVNALLLGDSALYLCASSSWTGPAKNSQYFGAGTRLSVL.

The table lists this clonotype with many counts. This chain links TRBV7-9 with TRBJ1-3; unclear D gene. The CDR3 loop spans 13 amino acids. The V gene lost 5 bases and the J gene lost 8 bases, with 13 bases spanning the gap. CDR1 SEHNR and CDR2 FQNEAQ come from the germline V gene (reference sequence). CDR3 protein: CASSPHKADTIYF. The CDR3 region has the DNA TGTGCCAGCAGCCCCCACAAGGCAGACACCATATATTTT.

At least ten counts were recorded for this clonotype. The chain links TRBV11-2 to TRBJ2-6; 11 bases are a match to TRBD1. V trimming: 1 base; J trimming: 0 bases; junction bases outside the gene matches: 5. The CDR3 consists of 19 residues. Germline V gene lookup returns CDR1 SGHAT and CDR2 FQNNGV. The CDR3 here is CASSLAGTGGLSGANVLTF. The CDR3 region has the DNA TGTGCCAGCAGCTTAGCCGGGACAGGGGGGCTCTCTGGGGCCAACGTCCTGACTTTC.

The chain uses TRBV5-4 and TRBJ2-7; 7 bases are shared with TRBD1. The J segment lost 1 base and the V segment lost 4 bases, leaving 8 bases of the junction unmatched. Germline lookup yields CDR1 SGHNT and CDR2 YYREEE (reference sequence). The CDR3 is 15 residues long. In nucleotides, the CDR3 is TGTGCCAGCAGCAACCCAGACAGGGATTCCTACGAGCAGTACTTC. This codes for CASSNPDRDSYEQYF.

This chain joins TRBV6-2 or TRBV6-3 and TRBJ2-1; 12 positions match TRBD2. The CDR3 contains 16 residues. The J segment lost 2 bases and the V segment lost 6 bases, leaving 5 bases of the junction unmatched. The germline V gene encodes CDR1 MNHEY and CDR2 SVGEGT. The CDR3 spells CASSPASGRAYNEQFF. DNA of the CDR3: TGTGCCAGCAGCCCGGCTAGCGGGAGGGCCTACAATGAGCAGTTCTTC.

V is TRBV6-5 and J is TRBJ1-5; D uncertain. Germline CDR1 reads MNHEY; CDR2 reads SVGAGI. There are 14 residues in the CDR3. V was clipped by 0 bases and J by 7 bases, with 10 bases between them. The CDR3 here is CASSYSAGVQPQHF. CDR3 DNA: TGTGCCAGCAGTTACTCAGCCGGGGTGCAGCCCCAGCATTTT.

The rearrangement uses TRBV12-3 or TRBV12-4 and TRBJ1-6; D remains ambiguous. V was cut by 3 bases and J by 4 bases, with 10 bases left in between. The CDR3 is 15 amino acids. In nucleotides, the CDR3 is TGTGCCAGCAGTTTTCGTACGGGTTATAATTCACCCCTCCACTTT. The encoded protein is CASSFRTGYNSPLHF.

The rearrangement joins TRBV7-6 to TRBJ2-7; 8 positions agree with TRBD1. V lost 5 bases to trimming and J lost 6 bases; unmatched junction nucleotides: 6. Germline V CDR1 and CDR2: SGHVS, FNYEAQ. The CDR3 totals 13 residues. Here the CDR3 reads CASSRQTGAEQYF. DNA for the CDR3: TGTGCCAGCAGCCGACAGACAGGGGCCGAGCAGTACTTC.

This clonotype was detected a few times. The rearrangement uses TRBV27 and TRBJ2-5, with D possibly TRBD1 on 6 matching bases. Germline CDR1 and CDR2: MNHEY and SMNVEV (reference sequence). Trimming cost V 3 bases and J 9 bases, with 17 bases left between them. CDR3 size: 14 residues. The CDR3 DNA sequence: TGTGCCAGCAGTTTGAATGGGGGCTTGGTGGCCCAGTACTTC. Its translation is CASSLNGGLVAQYF.

V gene TRBV6-5 combines with J gene TRBJ1-5, with D perhaps matching TRBD1 (5 bases). Germline CDR1 and CDR2: MNHEY and SVGAGI. The CDR3 contains 17 residues. V was clipped by 8 bases and J by 4 bases, with 24 bases between them. The CDR3 DNA is TGTGCCAGCGGTTTACTTCCCGGACACCGGCAGAATCAGCCCCAGCATTTT. Translated: CASGLLPGHRQNQPQHF.

This sequence joins TRBV6-1 and TRBJ2-2; the D gene is possibly TRBD1 (6 bases). The germline V and J ends were trimmed by 10 bases and 0 bases, with 6 bases remaining between them. Germline-derived CDR1 and CDR2 are MNHNS and SASEGT. There are 12 residues in the CDR3. CDR3 region: CANRANTGELFF. The CDR3 region has the DNA TGTGCCAACAGGGCGAACACCGGGGAGCTGTTTTTT.

This clonotype was seen more than once but under ten times. The chain has TRBV7-2 and TRBJ2-3; 7 nucleotides line up with TRBD2. The ends lost 2 bases at V and 0 bases at J; junction bases unmatched: 11. The germline V gene encodes CDR1 SGHTA and CDR2 FQGNSA. The CDR3 length is 18 residues. CDR3 bases: TGTGCCAGCAGCTTAAGTCGGCGAGCGGGGTCTAGCACAGATACGCAGTATTTT. Amino acids: CASSLSRRAGSSTDTQYF.

The chain uses TRBV6-5 and TRBJ2-1, with D perhaps matching TRBD1 or TRBD2 (5 bases each). V was trimmed by 5 bases and J by 3 bases, leaving 26 bases between them. This CDR3 comprises 19 residues. Per germline, CDR1 MNHEY and CDR2 SVGAGI. The CDR3 protein is CASSQRGEADSLLYNEQFF. The CDR3 DNA sequence: TGTGCCAGCAGTCAACGAGGGGAAGCCGACAGTCTCCTCTACAATGAGCAGTTCTTC.

This clonotype occurred many times. The CDR3 nucleotides are TGTGCCACTCGGACAGTGAACACTGAAGCTTTCTTT. As protein: CATRTVNTEAFF. The V and J genes are TRBV7-2 and TRBJ1-1, with D perhaps matching TRBD1 (6 bases). Germline loops: CDR1 SGHTA, CDR2 FQGNSA. The CDR3 runs 12 residues. Trimming cost V 10 bases and J 0 bases, with 9 bases left between them. The full variable domain, rest sourced from reference TRBV7-2 and TRBJ1-1, is GAGVSQSPSNKVTEKGKDVELRCDPISGHTALYWYRQSLGQGLEFLIYFQGNSAPDKSGLPSDRFSAERTGGSVSTLTIQRTQQEDSAVYLCATRTVNTEAFFGQGTRLTVV.

In its sample, this clonotype was seen a few times. The gene calls are TRBV6-6 and TRBJ2-7, with no clear D. The V gene's germline CDR1 is MNHNY and CDR2 SVGAGI (reference sequence). The CDR3 is 11 residues long. V lost 0 bases, J lost 7 bases, and 4 bases lay in between. The CDR3, as DNA: TGTGCCAGCAGTTACTCGCTAGAGCAGTACTTC. It yields the protein CASSYSLEQYF.

This clonotype was seen many times. The CDR3: CASSWGHRMNTEAFF. CDR3 sequence (DNA): TGTGCCAGCAGCTGGGGACACCGAATGAACACTGAAGCTTTCTTT. The V call is TRBV5-6, the J call TRBJ1-1; weak D call: TRBD1 (6 bases). This CDR3 is built from 15 residues. The V gene lost 3 bases and the J gene lost 0 bases, with 12 bases spanning the gap. Looked up from germline, CDR1 is SGHDT and CDR2 is YYEEEE.

This clonotype showed up just a few times. The V and J genes are TRBV19 and TRBJ1-1, with D perhaps TRBD1 (5 bases). The CDR3 has 13 amino acids. Trimming removed 5 bases from V and 3 bases from J, with 10 bases in between. Germline V gene sequence: CDR1 LNHDA, CDR2 SQIVND (reference sequence). CDR3 nucleotides: TGTGCCAGTAGTTCCCGACAGTACACTGAAGCTTTCTTT. Protein product: CASSSRQYTEAFF. Together with reference TRBV19 and TRBJ1-1, the CDR3 gives the full variable domain: DGGITQSPKYLFRKEGQNVTLSCEQNLNHDAMYWYRQDPGQGLRLIYYSQIVNDFQKGDIAEGYSVSREKKESFPLTVTSAQKNPTAFYLCASSSRQYTEAFFGQGTRLTVV.

This clonotype has only a few counts. This chain joins TRBV4-3 and TRBJ2-7; 9 bases agree with TRBD2. The CDR3 is made up of 15 amino acids. The V gene end was trimmed by 1 base and the J gene end by 2 bases; junction bases not matched to a gene: 3. Germline CDR1 reads LGHNA; CDR2 reads YSLEER. The DNA for the CDR3 is TGCGCCAGCAGCCAAGGACTAGCGGCAACCTACGAGCAGTACTTC. Translating it yields CASSQGLAATYEQYF.

This clonotype showed up many times. This chain uses TRBV28 with TRBJ1-1; perhaps TRBD1 as D (5 bases). V was clipped by 3 bases and J by 1 base, with 9 bases between them. Germline V gene lookup returns CDR1 MDHEN and CDR2 SYDVKM. The CDR3 consists of 14 residues. CDR3 in DNA: TGTGCCAGCAGTTTTACGACAGCGAACACTGAAGCTTTCTTT. Amino acids: CASSFTTANTEAFF.

This chain links TRBV6-2 or TRBV6-3 with TRBJ1-1; D call uncertain. With 2 bases removed from V and 10 bases from J, the gap between germline ends came to 14 bases. Germline-derived CDR1 and CDR2 are MNHEY and SVGEGT. The CDR3 runs to 13 residues. CDR3: CASSYPRGEAAFF. The CDR3 DNA reads TGTGCCAGCAGTTACCCTCGCGGGGAGGCAGCTTTCTTT.

On this clonotype itself: This could be a read error, since a much larger clone is one nucleotide away. The chain joins TRBV7-2 to TRBJ2-7; D is perhaps TRBD2 (6 bases). Germline V gives CDR1 SGHTA, CDR2 FQGNSA. This CDR3 has 13 residues. The CDR3 sequence is CVSNGGSSYEQYF. The CDR3 DNA sequence: TGTGTCAGCAATGGGGGGAGCTCCTACGAGCAGTACTTC.

The rearrangement links TRBV6-6 to TRBJ2-7; D gene uncertain. The CDR3 has 14 residues. The V end was cut by 5 bases, the J end by 3 bases, with 14 bases between. Per the germline V gene, CDR1 is MNHNY and CDR2 is SVGAGI (reference sequence). The CDR3 nucleotides read TGTGCCAGCAGTCCAGGACCAAGACTCTACGAGCAGTACTTC. Residues: CASSPGPRLYEQYF.